Listed below are T cell receptor beta chains from one sample, sequenced in a study of long-term antiretroviral therapy in people with HIV. Sequencing used immunoSEQ multiplex PCR; TCRdb keeps in-frame clones, though not all of them. Of over 30,000 clones listed, around nine tenths are singletons. Sequences were derived from unsorted PBMCs, sampled 1.1 years after starting antiretroviral therapy. These receptors were collected from a man between 18 and 29 years old with HIV. CDR3s include the opening cysteine and the closing phenylalanine or tryptophan. Fields, in order: clone size, V gene, J gene, D gene, CDR3 DNA, CDR3 protein. The D gene is left open where the match is weak. A clone size is listed for some rows: how often the clone was seen (once, few, many), or a class if it is expanded.

once	TRBV9	TRBJ2-7	-	TGTGCCAGCAGCGGCCCCAGGGATAGCGAGCAGTACTTC	CASSGPRDSEQYF
-	TRBV28	TRBJ2-4	-	TGTGCCAGCAGTTCCATCTCTTTGGACATTCAGTACTTC	CASSSISLDIQYF
-	TRBV4-1	TRBJ2-5	-	TGCGCCAGCAGCCAAGTAACAGGGAGCGGAGAGACCCAGTACTTC	CASSQVTGSGETQYF
-	TRBV6-4	TRBJ2-5	TRBD2	TGTGCCAGCAGCAAGACTAGCCTGGGGGGAGAGACCCAGTACTTC	CASSKTSLGGETQYF
-	TRBV28	TRBJ2-1	TRBD1	TGTGCCAGCATCACCGGGACAGGGACCTACAATGAGCAGTTCTTC	CASITGTGTYNEQFF
-	TRBV7-8	TRBJ2-1	-	TGTGCCAGCAGCAAGTCGAGGTTAGCGGACTCCAATGAGCAGTTCTTC	CASSKSRLADSNEQFF
-	TRBV19	TRBJ2-5	TRBD1	TGTGCCAGTAGCCTCGACAGGGATCAGACCCAGTACTTC	CASSLDRDQTQYF
-	TRBV5-1	TRBJ2-5	-	TGCGCCAGCAGCCTGGACCTTGCGGGAGAGACCCAGTACTTC	CASSLDLAGETQYF
-	TRBV30	TRBJ2-3	TRBD2	TGTGCCGGAAGCCAAGCGGGGGCCCTCGCGCAGTATTTT	CAGSQAGALAQYF
once	TRBV9	TRBJ1-3	-	TGTGCCACCTCCGACGGGCCTTCTGGAAACACCATATATTTT	CATSDGPSGNTIYF
-	TRBV11-2	TRBJ2-7	TRBD2	TGTGCCAGCAGCCTACTAACTAGCGGGAGAGGCGACGAGCAGTACTTC	CASSLLTSGRGDEQYF
-	TRBV7-9	TRBJ2-7	-	TGTGCCAGCAGCTCTGACTCGGACGAGTGGTCCTACGAGCAGTACTTC	CASSSDSDEWSYEQYF
-	TRBV9	TRBJ1-1	TRBD1	TGTGCCAGCAGCGGGACAGGGTCTGAAGCTTTCTTT	CASSGTGSEAFF
-	TRBV7-9	TRBJ2-3	-	TGTGCCAGCAGCTTCGAACGCCCCAGGGATACGCAGTATTTT	CASSFERPRDTQYF
-	TRBV4-1	TRBJ1-6	-	TGCGCCAGCAGCCAACGTGGGACCAATTCACCCCTCCACTTT	CASSQRGTNSPLHF
-	TRBV5-4	TRBJ2-4	-	TGTGCCAGCAGCTCACAGGGTAGCGGAAACATTCAGTACTTC	CASSSQGSGNIQYF
-	TRBV7-8	TRBJ2-7	TRBD2	TGTGCCAGCAGCTTGTCGACTAGCGGGAGGGCCATCTCCTACGAGCAGTACTTC	CASSLSTSGRAISYEQYF
-	TRBV4-1	TRBJ2-1	TRBD1	TGCGCCAGCAGCCATAATCGTTTAAGGGACAGGGGCACTTTTTCCTACAATGAGCAGTTCTTC	CASSHNRLRDRGTFSYNEQFF
once	TRBV5-1	TRBJ1-4	TRBD1	TGCGCCAGCAGCTTTGGACAGGGTCGGGAAAAACTGTTTTTT	CASSFGQGREKLFF
few	TRBV13	TRBJ2-7	-	TGTGCCAGCAGCTTATTATGGGGGGCCGGCGAGCAGTACTTC	CASSLLWGAGEQYF
-	TRBV5-1	TRBJ2-5	-	TGCGCCAGCAGCTTGGGAGGCGGGTACCAAGAGACCCAGTACTTC	CASSLGGGYQETQYF
-	TRBV27	TRBJ2-2	TRBD2	TGTGCCAGCAGTGACACAGCCAGACTAGCGGGGATAAACACCGGGGAGCTGTTTTTT	CASSDTARLAGINTGELFF
-	TRBV28	TRBJ1-1	-	TGTGCCAGCAGCCCCACGCGTTATCTCAGCACTGAAGCTTTCTTT	CASSPTRYLSTEAFF
once	TRBV9	TRBJ1-1	-	TGTGCCAGCAGCGTAGCATCGGGGTTTTGGGATGAAGCTTTCTTT	CASSVASGFWDEAFF
-	TRBV7-2	TRBJ2-7	TRBD1	TGTGCCAGCAGCTTACGAGGGACAGGGGTCTACGAGCAGTACTTC	CASSLRGTGVYEQYF
-	TRBV5-1	TRBJ2-3	TRBD1	TGCGCCAGCAGCTTGAAGGGGGCCGGGAATACGCAGTATTTT	CASSLKGAGNTQYF
-	TRBV6-1	TRBJ1-4	-	TGTGCCAGCAGTGAACGAGCTCGTGGTGAAAAACTGTTTTTT	CASSERARGEKLFF
-	TRBV4-3	TRBJ2-3	-	TGCGCCAGCAGCCAACGGGTTATCACAGATACGCAGTATTTT	CASSQRVITDTQYF
-	TRBV18	TRBJ2-5	TRBD2	TGTGCCAGCTCACCAAGGCCTAGCGGGAGGAGGCAAGAGACCCAGTACTTC	CASSPRPSGRRQETQYF
-	TRBV19	TRBJ1-5	TRBD1	TGTGCCAGTAGTATTAGGCAGGGGGCATGGCAGCCCCAGCATTTT	CASSIRQGAWQPQHF
-	TRBV2	TRBJ1-1	-	TGTGCCAGCCCTGTGAGCGGCCACGGGAACACTGAAGCTTTCTTT	CASPVSGHGNTEAFF
-	TRBV30	TRBJ2-6	-	TGTGCCTGTGTCAACAGGGCCGGGGCCAACGTCCTGACTTTC	CACVNRAGANVLTF
once	TRBV30	TRBJ1-1	-	TGTGCCTGGAGGGCGTACGGCAGGGCCGACACTGAAGCTTTCTTT	CAWRAYGRADTEAFF
-	TRBV5-1	TRBJ2-7	TRBD1	TGCGCCAGCAGCTTACGACAGGGAGCCTACGAGCAGTACTTC	CASSLRQGAYEQYF
-	TRBV7-3	TRBJ2-3	TRBD2	TGTGCCAGCAGCTCGGGACTAGCGGGAGATACGCAGTATTTT	CASSSGLAGDTQYF
-	TRBV4-1	TRBJ1-2	TRBD1	TGCGCCAGCAGCCCGGGACAGGCCTACTATGGCTACACCTTC	CASSPGQAYYGYTF
-	TRBV18	TRBJ1-1	-	TGTGCCAGCTCGGTAGGGACTGAAGCTTTCTTT	CASSVGTEAFF
-	TRBV6-6	TRBJ2-5	-	TGTGCCACCTCCAGCCGGGGAAAAGAGACCCAGTACTTC	CATSSRGKETQYF
-	TRBV7-6	TRBJ2-3	-	TGTGCCAGCAGCTTAGAGGCTTCGGGGGCAGGGGCGAGGGGTACGCAGTATTTT	CASSLEASGAGARGTQYF
-	TRBV29-1	TRBJ2-1	TRBD2	TGCAGCGTTGACGGGACTAGCCTTGGAGGCTCCTACAATGAGCAGTTCTTC	CSVDGTSLGGSYNEQFF
-	TRBV4-3	TRBJ2-7	-	TGCGCCAGCAGCCCCGGGAGCGGAAACTACGAGCAGTACTTC	CASSPGSGNYEQYF
-	TRBV5-6	TRBJ2-7	-	TGTGCCAGCAGCTTGGGCACCCCCTACGAGCAGTACTTC	CASSLGTPYEQYF
-	TRBV9	TRBJ1-2	TRBD1	TGTGCCAGCAGCGTAGGGCCCGGGACAGGGGACTATGGCTACACCTTC	CASSVGPGTGDYGYTF
-	TRBV5-4	TRBJ2-7	-	TGTGCCAGCAGCTTCATTCATACAGGGACCTACGAGCAGTACTTC	CASSFIHTGTYEQYF
-	TRBV9	TRBJ1-1	-	TGTGCCAGCAGCGCCGGGACCCTGAACACTGAAGCTTTCTTT	CASSAGTLNTEAFF
-	TRBV28	TRBJ1-1	-	TGTGCCAGCAGTCCGAGAGGGGATACTGAAGCTTTCTTT	CASSPRGDTEAFF
-	TRBV9	TRBJ2-7	-	TGTGCCAGCAGCGTAGCGGACGGGAACTACGAGCAGTACTTC	CASSVADGNYEQYF
-	TRBV7-7	TRBJ2-3	-	TGTGCTAGCAGCTTACGAAGCGAATCCACAGATACGCAGTATTTT	CASSLRSESTDTQYF
-	TRBV6-6	TRBJ2-2	TRBD2	TGTGCCAGCACCACGGGGGGTGGGGAGCTGTTTTTT	CASTTGGGELFF
-	TRBV6-5	TRBJ2-5	-	TGTGCCAGCAGTTACTCGGAGGGGGGGGAGACCCAGTACTTC	CASSYSEGGETQYF
-	TRBV29-1	TRBJ2-1	TRBD2	TGCAGCGTTTTGGTGACTAGCGGGATGGGGGAGCAGTTCTTC	CSVLVTSGMGEQFF
once	TRBV5-6	TRBJ2-7	TRBD2	TGTGCCAGCACCCCCCAGGTGCGGGGACGAGTAGCGGGAGTGTCCGAGCAGTACTTC	CASTPQVRGRVAGVSEQYF
-	TRBV5-1	TRBJ2-1	-	TGCGCCAGCAGCCCGCGGCCTCAGGGGTTAGACTACAATGAGCAGTTCTTC	CASSPRPQGLDYNEQFF
-	TRBV2	TRBJ2-1	-	TGTGCCAGCAACAGGCAGCCTGGTGAGCAGTTCTTC	CASNRQPGEQFF
-	TRBV5-5	TRBJ1-2	-	TGTGCCAGCAGCTTTCAGGGGATGAACTATGGCTACACCTTC	CASSFQGMNYGYTF